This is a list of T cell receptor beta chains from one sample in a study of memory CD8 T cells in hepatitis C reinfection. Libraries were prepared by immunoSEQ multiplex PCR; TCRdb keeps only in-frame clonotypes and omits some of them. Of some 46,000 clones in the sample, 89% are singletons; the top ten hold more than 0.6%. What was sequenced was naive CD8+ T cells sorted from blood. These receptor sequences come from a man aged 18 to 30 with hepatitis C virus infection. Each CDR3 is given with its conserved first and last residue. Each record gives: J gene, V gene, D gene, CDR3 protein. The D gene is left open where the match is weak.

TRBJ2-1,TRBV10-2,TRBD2,CASSATGGGAGEQFF
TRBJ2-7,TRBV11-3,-,CASSSTGRAYEQYF
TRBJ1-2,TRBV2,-,CASSGMTRAYGYTF
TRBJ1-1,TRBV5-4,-,CASHRQVENTEAFF
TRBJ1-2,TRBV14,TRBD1,CASSQGQGFGYGYTF
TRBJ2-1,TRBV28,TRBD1,CASSSPDRGGNEQFF
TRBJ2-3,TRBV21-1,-,CASGDSGSTDTQYF
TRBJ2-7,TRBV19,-,CASSIRGEQYF
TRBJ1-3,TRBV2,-,CASSGGLQGSGNTIYF
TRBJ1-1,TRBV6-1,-,CASSENEARDTEAFF
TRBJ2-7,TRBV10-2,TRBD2,CASSESLAGDLGGRYEQYF
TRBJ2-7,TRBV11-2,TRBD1,CASSLARDREEAYEQYF
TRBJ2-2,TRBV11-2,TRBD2,CASSLDRLAGGPDTGELFF
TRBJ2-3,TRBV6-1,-,CASCPSAWGADTQYF
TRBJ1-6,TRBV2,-,CASSDESSYNSPLHF